These 3 T cell receptor beta chains came from one sample sequenced in a study of blood T cell repertoires in COVID-19. The data were produced by immunoSEQ multiplex PCR, yet TCRdb's version contains in-frame clones alone and is incomplete. The table lists fewer than 150,000 clones, 85% of them singletons. Sequenced input: peripheral blood. These TCRs come from a human donor in a cohort sampled during active COVID-19.

The table lists this clone with a count of one. The chain links TRBV3-1 (or the pseudogene TRBV3-2) to TRBJ2-1; 8 bases align to TRBD2. The V gene end was trimmed by 1 base and the J gene end by 2 bases; junction bases not matched to a gene: 1. The CDR3 sequence is 15 residues long. Germline V lookup: CDR1 LGHDT, CDR2 YNNKEL (reference sequence). CDR3 residues: CASSQGAGAYNEQFF. CDR3 coding DNA: TGTGCCAGCAGCCAAGGAGCGGGGGCCTACAATGAGCAGTTCTTC.

This clone was seen more than once but under ten times. The chain recombines TRBV30 with TRBJ1-2, with 9 bases lining up with TRBD1. Germline values: CDR1 GTSNPN, CDR2 SVGIG (reference sequence). There are 14 residues in the CDR3. J gave up 7 bases and V 1 base, and 7 bases lay outside the gene matches. The CDR3 region has the DNA TGTGCCTGGAGTGCACGACAGGGGGGCTTTGGCTACACCTTC. It translates to CAWSARQGGFGYTF. Full variable domain (missing parts from reference TRBV30 and TRBJ1-2): SQTIHQWPATLVQPVGSPLSLECTVEGTSNPNLYWYRQAAGRGLQLLFYSVGIGQISSEVPQNLSASRPQDRQFILSSKKLLLSDSGFYLCAWSARQGGFGYTFGSGTRLTVV.

The chain has TRBV7-6 and TRBJ2-5; 8 bases agree with TRBD2. CDR1 is SGHVS and CDR2 is FNYEAQ in the germline V gene. V lost 5 bases to trimming and J lost 5 bases; unmatched junction nucleotides: 7. This CDR3 contains 14 residues. CDR3 coding DNA: TGTGCCAGCAGCCCGGGACTAGTAAAGGAGACCCAGTACTTC. Translating it yields CASSPGLVKETQYF.